The present TCR beta chain was sequenced within a study of post-analysis software for immune sequencing data. General study findings and limits: Samples prepared in the same batch strongly co-clustered by F measure. The five TRBV segments detected at higher frequency in patients than in controls included TRBV5-6, TRBV5-1 and TRBV20-1. Compared with controls, patients showed significantly lower normalized Chao1 diversity.

Each TCR beta cDNA library carried unique molecular identifiers. One entry per CDR3 protein, called by TCRdb with MiXCR from the PCR reads. The table includes hundreds of thousands of distinct CDR3 sequences, 59% detected once. A note on this clonotype: Its cognate antigen is unknown.

CDR3 length equals 14 residues. V shed 2 bases and J 3 bases; nucleotides not matched to a gene: 3. The germline CDR1 and CDR2 sequences are SGHRS and YFSETQ. The chain is built from TRBV5-1 and TRBJ2-3; TRBD1 matches at 7 bases. The clonotype originates from a girl aged 2-9 years with multiple sclerosis. The sample taken for sequencing was blood. The chain's CDR3 is CASSLQGLTDTQYF. The CDR3 bases are TGCGCCAGCAGCTTACAGGGGTTGACAGATACGCAGTATTTT. Drawing the rest from reference TRBV5-1 and TRBJ2-3, the complete variable domain is KAGVTQTPRYLIKTRGQQVTLSCSPISGHRSVSWYQQTPGQGLQFLFEYFSETQRNKGNFPGRFSGRQFSNSRSEMNVSTLELGDSALYLCASSLQGLTDTQYFGPGTRLTVL.